This T cell receptor (beta chain) was recorded in a study of cytomegalovirus exposure and HLA in healthy donors. The wider study: Researchers previously reported finding 100 million or so unique TCR beta sequences from 170 million or so T cells. Study-level results: Rarity held for most TCR sequences, but there were some public TCRs that occurred in many donors. A further, later analysis showed that HLA-associated TCR beta chains (compared with equally common others) were more clonally expanded.

Researchers ran the PCR with 60 Vbeta and 13 Jbeta primers. Sequencing was performed with immunoSEQ multiplex PCR; in TCRdb, only in-frame clones are kept and a portion is missing. The data contain 130,000 or so clones, roughly 89% of them singletons. Nominally healthy donors provided the samples, though records likely missed some immune exposures. The germline V gene has CDR1 MDHEN and CDR2 SYDVKM. The V gene end was trimmed by 7 bases and the J gene end by 4 bases; junction bases not matched to a gene: 4. The CDR3 covers 13 residues. On this clone itself: No antigen is known for it.

Sequencing used PBMCs. The genes are TRBV28 and TRBJ1-1; TRBD1 matches at 9 bases. The clonotype originates from a woman aged 30 to 39 in good health and CMV-seronegative. CDR3 sequence (DNA): TGTGCCAGCACTACAGGGGGCGGCACTGAAGCTTTCTTT. Residues: CASTTGGGTEAFF.